These T cell receptor beta chains were read from a single sample in a study of blood T cell dynamics during melanoma immunotherapy. TCRdb keeps only in-frame clones here, not all; method: immunoSEQ multiplex PCR. The sample has 11,000 or so clones, approximately 91% seen once. This sample comprised blood, obtained from a patient treated with checkpoint blockade. Every receptor here comes from a human donor with melanoma. Both conserved end residues are part of each CDR3. Fields, in order: clone size, CDR3 length, V gene, J gene, D gene, CDR3 protein, CDR3 DNA. D genes are given only for firm matches. Clone size is given for some rows only: seen once, a few or many times, or a class if the clone is expanded.

clone size: NA
CDR3 length: 16
V gene: TRBV21-1
J gene: TRBJ2-3
D gene: NA
CDR3 protein: CASSKATGGFTDTQYF
CDR3 DNA: TGTGCCAGCAGCAAAGCTACAGGGGGTTTCACAGATACGCAGTATTTT

clone size: NA
CDR3 length: 13
V gene: TRBV5-1
J gene: TRBJ2-7
D gene: NA
CDR3 protein: CASSLALSGEQYF
CDR3 DNA: TGCGCCAGCAGCTTGGCGCTAAGTGGTGAGCAGTACTTC

clone size: NA
CDR3 length: 15
V gene: TRBV5-6
J gene: TRBJ1-2
D gene: NA
CDR3 protein: CASSYPGTLGYGYTF
CDR3 DNA: TGTGCCAGCAGCTATCCAGGGACCCTGGGCTATGGCTACACCTTC

clone size: NA
CDR3 length: 13
V gene: TRBV14
J gene: TRBJ2-1
D gene: NA
CDR3 protein: CASSQGPGVERFF
CDR3 DNA: TGTGCCAGCAGCCAAGGCCCCGGGGTCGAAAGGTTCTTC

clone size: NA
CDR3 length: 16
V gene: TRBV25-1
J gene: TRBJ1-6
D gene: NA
CDR3 protein: CASNPTGRGANSPLHF
CDR3 DNA: TGTGCCAGCAATCCGACCGGGAGGGGTGCCAATTCACCCCTCCACTTT

clone size: NA
CDR3 length: 12
V gene: TRBV4-3
J gene: TRBJ2-1
D gene: NA
CDR3 protein: CASSPRDHDIVF
CDR3 DNA: TGCGCCAGCAGCCCCCGGGACCACGACATTGTCTTC

clone size: NA
CDR3 length: 15
V gene: TRBV4-1
J gene: TRBJ1-2
D gene: NA
CDR3 protein: CASSQLGLALDGYTF
CDR3 DNA: TGCGCCAGCAGCCAACTGGGACTAGCCTTGGATGGCTACACCTTC

clone size: NA
CDR3 length: 16
V gene: TRBV6-6
J gene: TRBJ1-1
D gene: TRBD1
CDR3 protein: CASSNPSTGSLAEAFF
CDR3 DNA: TGTGCCAGCAGTAACCCGTCGACAGGGAGCCTGGCTGAAGCTTTCTTT

clone size: NA
CDR3 length: 14
V gene: TRBV6-5
J gene: TRBJ2-6
D gene: NA
CDR3 protein: CASSFADGANVLTF
CDR3 DNA: TGTGCCAGCAGTTTCGCGGATGGGGCCAACGTCCTGACTTTC

clone size: NA
CDR3 length: 16
V gene: TRBV9
J gene: TRBJ2-1
D gene: TRBD2
CDR3 protein: CASSVVGRGGYNEQFF
CDR3 DNA: TGTGCCAGCAGCGTAGTTGGGAGGGGCGGCTACAATGAGCAGTTCTTC

clone size: NA
CDR3 length: 15
V gene: TRBV4-3
J gene: TRBJ2-7
D gene: TRBD1
CDR3 protein: CASSARTGAYPEQYF
CDR3 DNA: TGCGCCAGCAGCGCGCGGACAGGGGCTTACCCCGAGCAGTACTTC

clone size: once
CDR3 length: 13
V gene: TRBV2
J gene: TRBJ2-7
D gene: TRBD1
CDR3 protein: CASRQGEKYEQYF
CDR3 DNA: TGTGCCAGCAGACAGGGGGAAAAGTACGAGCAGTACTTC

clone size: NA
CDR3 length: 13
V gene: TRBV10-3
J gene: TRBJ2-7
D gene: NA
CDR3 protein: CATCPTGSYEQYF
CDR3 DNA: TGTGCCACCTGCCCGACAGGCTCCTACGAGCAGTACTTC

clone size: NA
CDR3 length: 14
V gene: TRBV10-1
J gene: TRBJ2-2
D gene: TRBD2
CDR3 protein: CAFGGGKDTGELFF
CDR3 DNA: TGCGCCTTTGGGGGGGGTAAGGACACCGGGGAGCTGTTTTTT

clone size: NA
CDR3 length: 16
V gene: TRBV27
J gene: TRBJ2-3
D gene: NA
CDR3 protein: CASSFSAALSTDTQYF
CDR3 DNA: TGTGCCAGCAGTTTCTCCGCGGCCTTAAGCACAGATACGCAGTATTTT

clone size: NA
CDR3 length: 16
V gene: TRBV9
J gene: TRBJ2-2
D gene: NA
CDR3 protein: CASSGPLGKEAGELFF
CDR3 DNA: TGTGCCAGCAGCGGCCCCCTGGGCAAGGAAGCCGGGGAGCTGTTTTTT

clone size: NA
CDR3 length: 16
V gene: TRBV4-3
J gene: TRBJ2-3
D gene: NA
CDR3 protein: CASSQGGASSTDTQYF
CDR3 DNA: TGCGCCAGCAGCCAAGGAGGGGCCTCTAGCACAGATACGCAGTATTTT

clone size: NA
CDR3 length: 15
V gene: TRBV5-1
J gene: TRBJ2-5
D gene: TRBD1
CDR3 protein: CASQPDRGAGETQYF
CDR3 DNA: TGCGCCAGCCAACCGGACAGGGGGGCAGGAGAGACCCAGTACTTC

clone size: NA
CDR3 length: 13
V gene: TRBV7-9
J gene: TRBJ1-6
D gene: NA
CDR3 protein: CASSLQDNSPLHF
CDR3 DNA: TGTGCCAGCAGCTTACAGGATAATTCACCCCTCCACTTT

clone size: NA
CDR3 length: 15
V gene: TRBV7-2
J gene: TRBJ2-5
D gene: TRBD1
CDR3 protein: CASSLGGQGLETQYF
CDR3 DNA: TGTGCCAGCAGCTTAGGGGGACAGGGTCTAGAGACCCAGTACTTC

clone size: NA
CDR3 length: 14
V gene: TRBV18
J gene: TRBJ2-7
D gene: TRBD1
CDR3 protein: CASSPRQGVYEQYF
CDR3 DNA: TGTGCCAGCTCACCTCGACAGGGGGTATACGAGCAGTACTTC

clone size: once
CDR3 length: 13
V gene: TRBV11-2
J gene: TRBJ2-1
D gene: TRBD2
CDR3 protein: CASSLEAGGEQFF
CDR3 DNA: TGTGCCAGCAGCTTAGAGGCGGGGGGTGAGCAGTTCTTC

clone size: NA
CDR3 length: 15
V gene: TRBV7-8
J gene: TRBJ2-5
D gene: NA
CDR3 protein: CASSLLQGVGETQYF
CDR3 DNA: TGTGCCAGCAGCTTACTCCAAGGGGTAGGAGAGACCCAGTACTTC

clone size: NA
CDR3 length: 18
V gene: TRBV7-2
J gene: TRBJ1-6
D gene: TRBD1
CDR3 protein: CASSGNRGQGSYNSPLHF
CDR3 DNA: TGTGCCAGCAGCGGAAACAGGGGGCAGGGCTCCTATAATTCACCCCTCCACTTT

clone size: NA
CDR3 length: 13
V gene: TRBV7-9
J gene: TRBJ1-2
D gene: NA
CDR3 protein: CASSFGTDYGYTF
CDR3 DNA: TGTGCCAGCAGCTTCGGGACTGACTATGGCTACACCTTC

clone size: NA
CDR3 length: 14
V gene: TRBV5-1
J gene: TRBJ2-7
D gene: NA
CDR3 protein: CASSLGTDTYEQYF
CDR3 DNA: TGCGCCAGCAGCTTGGGGACGGACACCTACGAGCAGTACTTC

clone size: NA
CDR3 length: 14
V gene: TRBV6-5
J gene: TRBJ2-7
D gene: NA
CDR3 protein: CASSDRDHNYEQYF
CDR3 DNA: TGTGCCAGCAGTGACCGGGATCACAATTACGAGCAGTACTTC

clone size: NA
CDR3 length: 15
V gene: TRBV30
J gene: TRBJ2-3
D gene: TRBD2
CDR3 protein: CAWSVHSGGTDTQYF
CDR3 DNA: TGTGCCTGGAGTGTACATAGCGGGGGTACAGATACGCAGTATTTT

clone size: NA
CDR3 length: 14
V gene: TRBV7-5
J gene: TRBJ1-6
D gene: NA
CDR3 protein: CARSYSSYNSPLHF
CDR3 DNA: TGTGCCAGAAGCTACAGCTCCTATAATTCACCCCTCCACTTT

clone size: NA
CDR3 length: 13
V gene: TRBV6-5
J gene: TRBJ1-2
D gene: NA
CDR3 protein: CASSRGANYGYTF
CDR3 DNA: TGTGCCAGCAGCCGAGGTGCTAACTATGGCTACACCTTC

clone size: NA
CDR3 length: 15
V gene: TRBV6-6
J gene: TRBJ1-6
D gene: TRBD1
CDR3 protein: CASTPREGADSPLHF
CDR3 DNA: TGTGCCAGCACCCCAAGGGAGGGGGCGGATTCACCCCTCCACTTT